The sequence of this TCR beta chain was determined in a study of T cell repertoires in MIS-A myocarditis. Per the germline V gene, CDR1 is MDHEN and CDR2 is SYDVKM. The V and J ends lost 6 bases and 6 bases, in that order; junction bases with no gene match: 8. The CDR3 extends over 15 amino acids. The protocol was immunoSEQ multiplex PCR, while the TCRdb copy is restricted to in-frame clones and leaves out a portion. The table includes fewer than 15,000 clones, around 70% detected once. The rearrangement links TRBV28 to TRBJ2-2, with TRBD1 matching 9 bases. The TCR originated in a man aged 18 to 30 with fulminant myocarditis from multisystem inflammatory syndrome in adults (MIS-A) after COVID-19. The sequencing input was left ventricle heart tissue obtained at autopsy. The CDR3 spells CASSFGQGKAGELFF. The CDR3 region has the DNA TGTGCCAGCAGCTTCGGACAGGGGAAGGCCGGGGAGCTGTTTTTT. The variable domain in full, completed from reference TRBV28 and TRBJ2-2, reads DVKVTQSSRYLVKRTGEKVFLECVQDMDHENMFWYRQDPGLGLRLIYFSYDVKMKEKGDIPEGYSVSREKKERFSLILESASTNQTSMYLCASSFGQGKAGELFFGEGSRLTVL.